The following is a TCR beta chain sequence with its context. The target antigen is unknown. The primer mix had 60 Vbeta and 13 Jbeta primers. Repertoires were generated with immunoSEQ multiplex PCR, while TCRdb's copy carries only in-frame clones and drops some. Here the sample spans about 270,000 clones, about 75% being singletons. This record comes from a study of cytomegalovirus exposure and HLA in healthy donors. Study-wide points: Later, an analysis found that common viral pathogens appeared to be linked with several of the most significant clusters.

What was sequenced was PBMCs. The receptor comes from a female donor in good health and CMV-seronegative.

The CDR3 DNA reads as TGTGCCAGCAGCTTACGCAGCTCTGGGGCCAACGTCCTGACTTTC. This gives the protein CASSLRSSGANVLTF. This chain uses TRBV11-2 with TRBJ2-6; D not certain. V was shortened by 2 bases and J by 0 bases, with 5 bases between the two germline ends. Germline loops: CDR1 SGHAT, CDR2 FQNNGV. This CDR3 contains 15 residues.